By sample share, the clone carrying this TCR beta chain is large (0.1 to 1%). The library was prepared for alpha chains; this beta chain is a stray read, so its frequency means little. V lost 2 bases to trimming and J lost 7 bases, with 8 bases between them. The CDR3 extends over 12 amino acids. Germline CDR1 and CDR2: SGHTA and FQGNSA. TCRdb recomputed calls from the 5' RACE reads with MiXCR, one row per CDR3 protein. The sample lists about 800 distinct CDR3 sequences; about 25% were seen once. This record comes from a study of spatial heterogeneity in lung cancer. Overall study context: Alpha-chain sequences were detected in numbers that were consistently lower than beta-chain sequences. Every unique TCR and UMI combination, on average, appeared more than ten times in raw reads.

Time point specified: sample taken at primary tumor resection. Patients with untreated early-stage non-small cell lung cancer, numbering 72, were the donors. Tumor, nontumor lung or frozen PBMC supplied whole RNA, sequenced without sorting. The V call is TRBV7-2, the J call TRBJ1-2, with D unresolved. The material sequenced was normal lung tissue next to the tumor, taken at surgery. This sequence was found in a male donor with early-stage non-small cell lung cancer. CDR3 DNA: TGTGCCAGCAGCTTACCAGGCTTTGGCTACACCTTC. It encodes CASSLPGFGYTF.